These 17 T cell receptor beta chains originate from one sample sequenced in a study of blood T cell repertoires in COVID-19. Clones were sequenced by immunoSEQ multiplex PCR, and TCRdb holds only the in-frame ones, with some missing. This table holds fewer than 350,000 clones, roughly nine tenths found once. Sequencing was performed on PBMCs or T cells enriched from blood (not recorded which). These receptors were collected from a man aged 55 to 70 who had recovered from COVID-19.

The V call is TRBV5-6, the J call TRBJ2-5, with a tentative D call TRBD1 (6 bases). The CDR3 is 14 amino acids. V lost 2 bases to trimming and J lost 5 bases, with 13 bases between them. The germline gives CDR1 SGHDT, CDR2 YYEEEE. CDR3 DNA: TGTGCCAGCAGCTTAAAACAGGGAGTCGAGACCCAGTACTTC. Its translation is CASSLKQGVETQYF.

The chain recombines TRBV5-1 with TRBJ1-1; TRBD1 might be the D (6 bases). Deletions cut 2 bases from V and 6 bases from J, with 26 bases between. The CDR3 runs to 18 residues. In germline, CDR1 is SGHRS, CDR2 YFSETQ. Here the CDR3 reads CASSFRQGTIGMGAEAFF. Here the CDR3 DNA reads TGCGCCAGCAGCTTTCGGCAGGGGACCATTGGAATGGGGGCTGAAGCTTTCTTT.

The chain has TRBV11-1 and TRBJ2-7; 9 bases are a match to TRBD2. CDR3 length: 16 residues. The J segment lost 5 bases and the V segment lost 5 bases, leaving 13 bases of the junction unmatched. CDR1 and CDR2 (germline): SGHAT, FQDESV (reference sequence). CDR3 in amino acids: CASSAHGVAGADEQYF. The CDR3 DNA sequence: TGTGCCAGCAGCGCACATGGGGTAGCGGGAGCCGACGAGCAGTACTTC.

This clone appeared a few times. The V call is TRBV15, the J call TRBJ2-1, with a possible D match to TRBD2 (6 bases). Germline lookup yields CDR1 LNHNV and CDR2 YYDKDF (reference sequence). V shed 3 bases and J shed 0 bases, with 9 bases lying between them. The CDR3 consists of 15 residues. CDR3 DNA sequence: TGTGCCACCAGCAGGGGACTTAGCTCCTACAATGAGCAGTTCTTC. Amino acids: CATSRGLSSYNEQFF.

The chain carries TRBV28 and TRBJ2-7; D perhaps matches TRBD2 (5 bases). Germline CDR1 reads MDHEN; CDR2 reads SYDVKM. The germline V and J ends were trimmed by 9 bases and 3 bases, with 12 bases remaining between them. CDR3 length equals 12 residues. CDR3 sequence: CASRTSNYEQYF. The CDR3 DNA sequence: TGTGCCAGTAGGACTTCAAACTACGAGCAGTACTTC.

V and J are TRBV19 and TRBJ2-7; 8 bases map to TRBD1. CDR3 length equals 16 residues. J lost 0 bases, V lost 4 bases, and 8 bases had no gene match. The germline gives CDR1 LNHDA, CDR2 SQIVND (reference sequence). CDR3 nucleotide sequence: TGTGCCAGTAGTAGAGGGACCGGGACAGGCTCCTACGAGCAGTACTTC. Translation: CASSRGTGTGSYEQYF.

V gene TRBV5-1 combines with J gene TRBJ2-7, with D hard to call. V was pared by 1 base and J by 2 bases, with 7 bases between. The germline V gene encodes CDR1 SGHRS and CDR2 YFSETQ. This CDR3 spans 13 amino acids. In DNA, the CDR3 is TGCGCCAGCAGCTTGTCACAGACCTACGAGCAGTACTTC. Its protein is CASSLSQTYEQYF.

This sequence joins TRBV9 and TRBJ1-3, with 8 bases identical to TRBD1. CDR3 length: 14 amino acids. From germline, CDR1 is SGDLS and CDR2 YYNGEE. J gave up 4 bases and V 4 bases, and 4 bases lay outside the gene matches. CDR3 residues: CASSPGGSGNTIYF. DNA for the CDR3: TGTGCCAGCAGCCCAGGGGGCTCAGGAAACACCATATATTTT. The entire variable domain, with the rest obtained from reference TRBV9 and TRBJ1-3, is as follows: DSGVTQTPKHLITATGQRVTLRCSPRSGDLSVYWYQQSLDQGLQFLIQYYNGEERAKGNILERFSAQQFPDLHSELNLSSLELGDSALYFCASSPGGSGNTIYFGEGSWLTVV.

The gene calls are TRBV27 and TRBJ1-2; weak D call: TRBD1 (6 bases). The CDR3 sequence is 13 residues long. Germline V gene sequence: CDR1 MNHEY, CDR2 SMNVEV (reference sequence). V dropped 2 bases and J dropped 6 bases, with 10 bases sitting between them. The CDR3 spells CASSLVRGHGYTF. The CDR3 DNA is TGTGCCAGCAGTTTAGTCAGGGGACATGGCTACACCTTC.

The V and J genes are TRBV11-2 and TRBJ1-2; D call uncertain. The V end was cut by 5 bases, the J end by 3 bases, with 10 bases between. The CDR3 has 13 residues. Germline CDR1 reads SGHAT; CDR2 reads FQNNGV. For the CDR3, the DNA is TGTGCCAGCAGCACCGATCGCGACTATGGCTACACCTTC. Translated: CASSTDRDYGYTF.

The V and J genes are TRBV6-6 and TRBJ1-5; 7 nucleotides align to TRBD1. Trimming at V came to 0 bases and at J to 7 bases, leaving 6 bases not matched to a gene. The CDR3 covers 15 residues. Germline V CDR1 and CDR2: MNHNY, SVGAGI (reference sequence). The CDR3 is CASSYSIGTAQPQHF. The CDR3, as DNA: TGTGCCAGCAGTTACTCGATTGGGACAGCCCAGCCCCAGCATTTT.

The rearrangement uses TRBV6-5 and TRBJ1-5; 8 positions match TRBD1. CDR3 length: 14 amino acids. V trimming: 8 bases; J trimming: 2 bases; junction bases outside the gene matches: 5. Germline-derived CDR1 and CDR2 are MNHEY and SVGAGI. This CDR3 reads CASAGGSGNQPQHF. The CDR3 DNA sequence: TGTGCCAGCGCAGGGGGCTCGGGCAATCAGCCCCAGCATTTT.

The chain is built from TRBV28 and TRBJ1-3; weak D call: TRBD1 (5 bases). V lost 6 bases to trimming and J lost 0 bases, with 9 bases between them. CDR3 length equals 14 residues. Per germline, CDR1 MDHEN and CDR2 SYDVKM. The CDR3 here is CASSDSSSGNTIYF. CDR3 DNA sequence: TGTGCCAGCAGCGACAGTTCCTCTGGAAACACCATATATTTT.

This chain joins TRBV6-5 and TRBJ2-3, with 10 positions matching TRBD2. This CDR3 is built from 14 residues. Germline-derived CDR1 and CDR2 are MNHEY and SVGAGI. The J segment lost 6 bases and the V segment lost 6 bases, leaving 6 bases of the junction unmatched. For the CDR3, the DNA is TGTGCCAGCAGAGTAGCGGGAGGAGGGGATACGCAGTATTTT. Protein sequence: CASRVAGGGDTQYF.

The chain carries TRBV5-4 and TRBJ1-2, with TRBD1 matching over 10 bases. Germline V lookup: CDR1 SGHNT, CDR2 YYREEE (reference sequence). Trimming at V came to 2 bases and at J to 7 bases, leaving 8 bases not matched to a gene. This CDR3 is built from 15 residues. This chain's CDR3 is CASSFPPGQGFGYTF. Here the CDR3 DNA reads TGTGCCAGCAGCTTTCCTCCGGGACAGGGGTTTGGCTACACCTTC. Using reference TRBV5-4 and TRBJ1-2 for the parts outside the CDR3, the full variable domain is ETGVTQSPTHLIKTRGQQVTLRCSSQSGHNTVSWYQQALGQGPQFIFQYYREEENGRGNFPPRFSGLQFPNYSSELNVNALELDDSALYLCASSFPPGQGFGYTFGSGTRLTVV.

This chain joins TRBV30 and TRBJ2-1; 7 positions agree with TRBD2. Germline trimming cut 1 base from V and 4 bases from J; bases unmatched to any gene: 7. This CDR3 is built from 15 residues. The germline V gene encodes CDR1 GTSNPN and CDR2 SVGIG (reference sequence). CDR3 region: CAWSGETSSYNEQFF. CDR3 DNA: TGTGCCTGGAGTGGAGAGACTAGCAGTTACAATGAGCAGTTCTTC.

The J gene is TRBJ2-5, the V gene TRBV19, with 10 bases aligning to TRBD2. Looked up from germline, CDR1 is LNHDA and CDR2 is SQIVND (reference sequence). The CDR3 is 15 residues long. After removal of 3 bases from V and 3 bases from J, the junction contained 4 bases not matched to a gene. The CDR3 bases are TGTGCCAGTAGTATCGGAACTAGCGGGAAAGAGACCCAGTACTTC. Encoded protein: CASSIGTSGKETQYF.